These 11 T cell receptor beta chains were all obtained from the same sample, sequenced in a study of blood T cell repertoires in COVID-19. Assay used: immunoSEQ multiplex PCR; TCRdb lists only in-frame clones, some missing. The sample lists 270,000 or so clones, roughly 84% occurring once. What was sequenced was peripheral blood. Source of these receptors: a human donor in a cohort sampled during active COVID-19.

The chain joins TRBV6-5 to TRBJ1-1; a possible D gene is TRBD1 (5 bases). V lost 6 bases and J 6 bases, leaving 20 bases between the germline ends. The length of the CDR3 is 15 residues. Germline V lookup: CDR1 MNHEY, CDR2 SVGAGI. CDR3 DNA sequence: TGTGCCAGCAGAGCCCTCACAGGTTTCTGGGCTGAAGCTTTCTTT. Its translation: CASRALTGFWAEAFF.

V usage is TRBV6-5 and J usage is TRBJ1-2, with TRBD1 matching 7 bases. J lost 3 bases, V lost 5 bases, and 9 bases had no gene match. The CDR3 consists of 15 residues. Germline assignment: CDR1 MNHEY and CDR2 SVGAGI. CDR3 DNA sequence: TGTGCCAGCAGTACGGCCACGACAGGGCACTATGGCTACACCTTC. Translating gives CASSTATTGHYGYTF.

The chain joins TRBV27 to TRBJ1-2, with 7 bases aligning to TRBD1. J gave up 7 bases and V 0 bases, and 5 bases lay outside the gene matches. Germline lookup yields CDR1 MNHEY and CDR2 SMNVEV (reference sequence). There are 14 residues in the CDR3. The CDR3 nucleotides are TGTGCCAGCAGTTTATCGCCGACAGGGACTGGCTACACCTTC. The encoded protein is CASSLSPTGTGYTF.

As DNA, the CDR3 is TGCGCCAGCAGCCGGGCCTTACCCTACGAGCAGTACTTC. It yields the protein CASSRALPYEQYF. The chain carries TRBV4-1 and TRBJ2-7; D unresolved. The length of the CDR3 is 13 residues. Trimming stripped 4 bases from V and 2 bases from J, with 9 bases between. Germline CDR1 is MGHRA and CDR2 is YSYEKL.

Comments on this clone: The junction does not match germline at one end; this may be a read error. This chain joins TRBV7-7 and TRBJ2-3; tentative D call: TRBD2 (6 bases). The CDR3 loop spans 15 amino acids. Looked up from germline, CDR1 is SSHAT and CDR2 is FNYEAQ (reference sequence). The CDR3 bases are TGTGCTAGCAGCTTAGTGGCGGGATTTGCAGATACGCAGTATTTT. Translating it yields CASSLVAGFADTQYF.

The rearrangement links TRBV6-5 to TRBJ2-3; maybe TRBD2 (6 bases). Germline lookup yields CDR1 MNHEY and CDR2 SVGAGI. Trimming stripped 0 bases from V and 0 bases from J, with 10 bases between. This CDR3 comprises 16 residues. Written as DNA, the CDR3 is TGTGCCAGCAGTTACTCACCCGGGGGAAGCACAGATACGCAGTATTTT. This codes for CASSYSPGGSTDTQYF.

This chain links TRBV11-2 with TRBJ2-2, with TRBD1 matching 8 bases. Germline V gives CDR1 SGHAT, CDR2 FQNNGV. The CDR3 covers 14 residues. J lost 6 bases, V lost 9 bases, and 9 bases had no gene match. The CDR3 sequence: CASDRGHSAGELFF. The CDR3 region has the DNA TGTGCCAGTGACAGGGGCCACAGCGCCGGGGAGCTGTTTTTT.

This clone was seen more than once but under ten times. The V gene is TRBV6-5, the J gene TRBJ2-7; TRBD2 matches 8 bases. The V gene end was trimmed by 2 bases and the J gene end by 0 bases; junction bases not matched to a gene: 0. This CDR3 is 14 amino acids long. Germline CDR1 reads MNHEY; CDR2 reads SVGAGI. As DNA, the CDR3 is TGTGCCAGCAGTTACGGGACTAGCTCCTACGAGCAGTACTTC. This sequence encodes CASSYGTSSYEQYF.

The V gene is TRBV3-1 (or the pseudogene TRBV3-2), the J gene TRBJ2-3; 11 nucleotides agree with TRBD2. Germline V gene lookup returns CDR1 LGHDT and CDR2 YNNKEL (reference sequence). Germline trimming cut 5 bases from V and 4 bases from J; bases unmatched to any gene: 8. The CDR3 sequence is 16 residues long. For the CDR3, the DNA is TGTGCCAGCAGCGTTCGACTAGCGGGGTCAGCAGATACGCAGTATTTT. The encoded protein is CASSVRLAGSADTQYF.

The chain links TRBV27 to TRBJ1-6; 11 positions agree with TRBD1. V shed 6 bases and J 10 bases; nucleotides not matched to a gene: 8. Germline assignment: CDR1 MNHEY and CDR2 SMNVEV (reference sequence). The CDR3 has 15 residues. This CDR3 is CASRGYGTGGSPLHF. The DNA of the CDR3 is TGTGCCAGCAGAGGATACGGGACAGGGGGATCACCCCTCCACTTT.

The V gene is TRBV19, the J gene TRBJ2-1, with unresolved D. The CDR3 is 15 residues long. Germline CDR1 is LNHDA and CDR2 is SQIVND (reference sequence). V lost 1 base and J lost 1, with 8 bases in between. The CDR3 protein is CASSIVQESYNEQFF. The CDR3 nucleotides are TGTGCCAGTAGTATAGTCCAGGAATCCTACAATGAGCAGTTCTTC.